The sequence of this TCR beta chain was determined in a study of brain T cells in children with intractable seizures. The CDR3 runs to 14 residues. V was shortened by 5 bases and J by 2 bases, with 11 bases between the two germline ends. The V gene's germline CDR1 is LGHNA and CDR2 YNFKEQ. The repertoire was sequenced with immunoSEQ multiplex PCR; TCRdb's copy has only in-frame clones and lacks some. The sample records roughly 69,000 clones, 90% to 97% being singletons. As regards this clone: Its target is unknown.

Study results and caveats: Clones missing pre-surgery may reflect undersampling of that blood sample.

The TCR sequence derives from a boy less than two years old with focal cortical dysplasia and intractable seizures. The chain joins TRBV4-2 to TRBJ2-3, with D possibly matching TRBD2 (6 bases). The source material was peripheral blood, sampled at surgery. Here the CDR3 reads CASSLAELTDTQYF. The CDR3 DNA reads TGTGCCAGCAGCTTAGCGGAACTCACAGATACGCAGTATTTT.